The present TCR beta chain was sequenced within a study of beta chain features in type 1 diabetes. Trimming left V 4 bases short and J 0 bases short, with 7 bases between. Germline V lookup: CDR1 MNHNY, CDR2 SVGAGI (reference sequence). This CDR3 region has 15 residues. As every portion of the isolated RNA was reverse transcribed, the sequencing read expressed TCRB transcripts. Libraries were prepared by immunoSEQ multiplex PCR; TCRdb keeps only in-frame clonotypes and omits some of them. The sample lists 900,000 or so clones, about a sixth occurring once. The TCR was taken from a woman aged 18-35 years in good health. The source material was naive CD4+ T cells from blood. The chain joins TRBV6-6 to TRBJ2-6, with D possibly being TRBD1 (5 bases). For the CDR3, the DNA is TGTGCCAGCAGTTCAGGGAACTCTGGGGCCAACGTCCTGACTTTC. Residues: CASSSGNSGANVLTF.